These 30 T cell receptor beta chains were sequenced from one sample in a study of blood T cell repertoires in COVID-19. The protocol was immunoSEQ multiplex PCR, while the TCRdb copy is restricted to in-frame clones and leaves out a portion. The table includes 50,000 to 65,000 clones, approximately 81% detected once. Sequenced: peripheral blood. These receptors were taken from a middle-aged man with active COVID-19.

This chain joins TRBV11-1 and TRBJ2-5, with 12 bases lining up with TRBD2. Germline values: CDR1 SGHAT, CDR2 FQDESV (reference sequence). The CDR3 totals 13 residues. After removal of 9 bases from V and 4 bases from J, the junction contained 3 bases not matched to a gene. CDR3 residues: CASQGLAGETQYF. CDR3 nucleotides: TGTGCCAGTCAGGGACTAGCGGGAGAGACCCAGTACTTC. Full variable domain (outside the CDR3, taken from reference TRBV11-1 and TRBJ2-5): EAEVAQSPRYKITEKSQAVAFWCDPISGHATLYWYRQILGQGPELLVQFQDESVVDDSQLPKDRFSAERLKGVDSTLKIQPAELGDSAMYLCASQGLAGETQYFGPGTRLLVL.

The CDR3 region has the DNA TGTGCCAGCAGCGTAGGGACAGTTCGGGAGCTGTTTTTT. It encodes CASSVGTVRELFF. The J gene is TRBJ2-2, the V gene TRBV9, with D tentatively TRBD1 (6 bases). The germline V gene encodes CDR1 SGDLS and CDR2 YYNGEE. This CDR3 comprises 13 residues. V gave up 0 bases and J gave up 9 bases, with 9 bases separating them.

V is TRBV30 and J is TRBJ2-6; 11 nucleotides align to TRBD1. J gave up 2 bases and V 7 bases, and 7 bases lay outside the gene matches. The germline CDR1 and CDR2 sequences are GTSNPN and SVGIG (reference sequence). The CDR3 consists of 16 residues. CDR3 DNA: TGTGCCTTGAGCCGGACAGGGGGCGCTGGGGCCAACGTCCTGACTTTC. Its translation: CALSRTGGAGANVLTF.

This chain connects TRBV5-8 to TRBJ2-7; the match to TRBD2 covers 10 bases. Germline V gene sequence: CDR1 SGHTS, CDR2 YDEGEE. V trimming: 0 bases; J trimming: 5 bases; junction bases outside the gene matches: 5. The CDR3 sequence is 15 residues long. In DNA form, the CDR3 reads TGTGCCAGCAGCTTGGGAGCGGGAGGGTTGAACGAGCAGTACTTC. Translated, it gives CASSLGAGGLNEQYF.

The rearrangement joins TRBV15 to TRBJ2-3, with D possibly being TRBD1 (5 bases). CDR1 LNHNV and CDR2 YYDKDF come from the germline V gene (reference sequence). The CDR3 runs to 13 residues. V lost 0 bases and J lost 8, with 9 bases in between. CDR3 residues: CATSRDNRGTQYF. The DNA of the CDR3 is TGTGCCACCAGCAGAGATAATAGGGGTACGCAGTATTTT.

The gene calls are TRBV5-8 and TRBJ1-1; a possible D gene is TRBD1 (6 bases). Trimming took off 3 bases at V and 3 bases at J, with 9 bases between the two ends. The CDR3 runs to 13 residues. Per the germline V gene, CDR1 is SGHTS and CDR2 is YDEGEE. The DNA of the CDR3 is TGTGCCAGCAGCTGGACAGCCCACACTGAAGCTTTCTTT. Translated: CASSWTAHTEAFF.

This chain joins TRBV11-2 and TRBJ2-5; D is ambiguous. Germline values: CDR1 SGHAT, CDR2 FQNNGV. This CDR3 spans 11 amino acids. V lost 6 bases and J 5 bases, leaving 7 bases between the germline ends. This CDR3 is CASSWQETQYF. The CDR3 DNA sequence: TGTGCCAGCAGTTGGCAGGAGACCCAGTACTTC.

The rearrangement joins TRBV10-3 to TRBJ2-2, with 8 bases fitting TRBD1. This CDR3 has 14 residues. Trimming cost V 3 bases and J 7 bases; bases outside gene matches: 4. Germline values: CDR1 ENHRY, CDR2 SYGVKD. CDR3 DNA: TGTGCCATCAGTGACGACAGGGGCGGCGGGGAGCTGTTTTTT. Its protein is CAISDDRGGGELFF.

This chain connects TRBV30 to TRBJ1-1, with D perhaps TRBD1 (5 bases). This CDR3 comprises 12 residues. The germline V gene has CDR1 GTSNPN and CDR2 SVGIG (reference sequence). Trimming pared 2 bases from V and 8 bases from J, leaving 12 bases between. CDR3 DNA sequence: TGTGCCTGGAGTTCCTTAAGGACAGAAGCTTTCTTT. Translation gives CAWSSLRTEAFF.

In DNA form, the CDR3 reads TGTGCCAGCAGAGGACAGCTAGCCTCCTACGAGCAGTACTTC. Amino acids: CASRGQLASYEQYF. This chain connects TRBV2 to TRBJ2-7, with a weak D call TRBD1 (6 bases). The CDR3 runs 14 residues. V was shortened by 6 bases and J by 0 bases, with 12 bases between the two germline ends. Germline V gives CDR1 SNHLY, CDR2 FYNNEI.

The V call is TRBV19, the J call TRBJ2-1; 13 positions match TRBD2. The CDR3 is 17 residues long. The V gene's germline CDR1 is LNHDA and CDR2 SQIVND (reference sequence). J was trimmed by 10 bases and V by 0 bases; bases with no gene match: 9. This chain's CDR3 is CASSIDSRTSGRPEQFF. The CDR3 DNA follows: TGTGCCAGTAGTATAGATTCCAGGACTAGCGGGAGACCCGAGCAGTTCTTC.

This clone was seen once. V usage is TRBV6-5 and J usage is TRBJ1-2, with 7 bases lining up with TRBD1. The CDR3 totals 15 residues. With 7 bases clipped from V and 4 bases from J, the junction kept 12 bases outside the gene matches. Germline CDR1 and CDR2: MNHEY and SVGAGI. CDR3 nucleotides: TGTGCCAGCACCCGCTCCAGAACAGGGGTCTATGGCTACACCTTC. This sequence encodes CASTRSRTGVYGYTF.

This CDR3 is CASSPGTSETYEQYF. The CDR3 bases are TGTGCCAGCAGCCCCGGGACTAGCGAAACCTACGAGCAGTACTTC. The chain uses TRBV7-3 and TRBJ2-7, with 10 bases identical to TRBD2. This CDR3 region has 15 residues. The germline gives CDR1 SGHTA, CDR2 FQGTGA. V dropped 5 bases and J dropped 2; count of bases not matched to a gene: 6.

For this clone: The sample holds other DNA sequences that translate to the same CDR3. V usage is TRBV7-8 and J usage is TRBJ2-7; TRBD1 matches at 8 bases. V was clipped by 5 bases and J by 2 bases; unmatched bases: 5. The CDR3 runs 14 residues. The germline V gene has CDR1 SGHVS and CDR2 FQNEAQ. Here the CDR3 reads CASSPGQGPYEQYF. The CDR3 region has the DNA TGTGCCAGCAGCCCTGGACAGGGACCCTACGAGCAGTACTTC.

The chain links TRBV27 to TRBJ2-2; a weak D match, TRBD1 (6 bases). V dropped 3 bases and J dropped 6 bases, with 14 bases sitting between them. The CDR3 has 15 amino acids. The germline CDR1 and CDR2 sequences are MNHEY and SMNVEV (reference sequence). The CDR3 reads CASSFAGAAAGELFF. CDR3 nucleotides: TGTGCCAGCAGTTTTGCAGGGGCGGCGGCCGGGGAGCTGTTTTTT.

The CDR3 nucleotides are TGTGCCAGCAGCTTCAACCGACAGGGGAGGCGAGAGACCCAGTACTTC. It yields the protein CASSFNRQGRRETQYF. V and J are TRBV5-4 and TRBJ2-5; TRBD1 matches 8 bases. Unmatched junction bases numbered 10, after V lost 2 bases and J lost 4 bases. Germline V CDR1 and CDR2: SGHNT, YYREEE (reference sequence). The CDR3 extends over 16 amino acids.

CDR3 loop: CASSIWDRGMFGSPLHF. The DNA for the CDR3 is TGTGCCAGCAGCATTTGGGACAGGGGGATGTTTGGTTCACCCCTCCACTTT. This chain uses TRBV28 with TRBJ1-6, with 11 bases fitting TRBD1. The CDR3 extends over 17 amino acids. J gave up 9 bases and V 6 bases, and 13 bases lay outside the gene matches. Per germline, CDR1 MDHEN and CDR2 SYDVKM.

The V call is TRBV5-1, the J call TRBJ1-2; 9 bases map to TRBD1. Germline CDR1 is SGHRS and CDR2 is YFSETQ. V lost 3 bases and J lost 4; bases outside the gene matches: 7. CDR3 length: 15 amino acids. Written as DNA, the CDR3 is TGCGCCAGCAGCTCCTCCGACAGGGGGATCTATGGCTACACCTTC. It encodes CASSSSDRGIYGYTF.

This clone was counted only a few times. The J gene is TRBJ1-4, the V gene TRBV5-6, with D unclear. This CDR3 is 18 amino acids long. The V end was cut by 0 bases, the J end by 7 bases, with 22 bases between. Germline CDR1 reads SGHDT; CDR2 reads YYEEEE. The CDR3 bases are TGTGCCAGCAGCTTGGCCGTTTCAACGCCTGGTGGAGGTGAAAAACTGTTTTTT. Its translation is CASSLAVSTPGGGEKLFF. Full variable domain (outside the CDR3, taken from reference TRBV5-6 and TRBJ1-4): DAGVTQSPTHLIKTRGQQVTLRCSPKSGHDTVSWYQQALGQGPQFIFQYYEEEERQRGNFPDRFSGHQFPNYSSELNVNALLLGDSALYLCASSLAVSTPGGGEKLFFGSGTQLSVL.

The chain couples TRBV9 to TRBJ2-1; 14 nucleotides align to TRBD2. Per the germline V gene, CDR1 is SGDLS and CDR2 is YYNGEE. J lost 3 bases, V lost 3 bases, and 2 bases had no gene match. This CDR3 contains 16 residues. The CDR3 loop is CASSEGLAGVYNEQFF. Written as DNA, the CDR3 is TGTGCCAGCAGCGAGGGACTAGCGGGAGTCTACAATGAGCAGTTCTTC.

The chain links TRBV27 to TRBJ1-6; 7 positions agree with TRBD1. Germline CDR1 reads MNHEY; CDR2 reads SMNVEV (reference sequence). V lost 3 bases, J lost 14 bases, and 4 bases stayed unmatched. This CDR3 contains 12 residues. The CDR3 region is CASSFTGAALHF. CDR3 DNA: TGTGCCAGCAGTTTTACAGGGGCAGCCCTCCACTTT.

The chain has TRBV3-1 (or the pseudogene TRBV3-2) and TRBJ1-2; 8 positions match TRBD1. This CDR3 region has 13 residues. V shed 1 base, J shed 8 bases, and the junction held 3 bases outside the gene matches. CDR1 and CDR2 (germline): LGHDT, YNNKEL (reference sequence). CDR3 nucleotide sequence: TGTGCCAGCAGCCAAGCACAGGGGGAAGGCTACACCTTC. This encodes CASSQAQGEGYTF.

The gene calls are TRBV7-9 and TRBJ1-5; no firm D call. V was shortened by 1 base and J by 0 bases, with 10 bases between the two germline ends. The V gene's germline CDR1 is SEHNR and CDR2 FQNEAQ (reference sequence). The CDR3 covers 16 residues. This chain's CDR3 is CASSLERTVSNQPQHF. The CDR3 nucleotides are TGTGCCAGCAGCTTAGAGCGGACGGTTAGCAATCAGCCCCAGCATTTT.

The V and J genes are TRBV5-1 and TRBJ2-7, with D perhaps TRBD2 (7 bases). Germline V gene data show CDR1 as SGHRS and CDR2 as YFSETQ. Trimming pared 0 bases from V and 4 bases from J, leaving 14 bases between. This CDR3 has 15 amino acids. The CDR3 protein is CASSLELGGLYEQYF. CDR3 nucleotide sequence: TGCGCCAGCAGCTTGGAATTGGGGGGGCTTTACGAGCAGTACTTC.

CDR3 sequence (DNA): TGCAGCGTTGAAGTAGGACAGGGCACTGAAGCTTTCTTT. Protein: CSVEVGQGTEAFF. The V and J genes are TRBV29-1 and TRBJ1-1, with 8 bases that match TRBD1. The V gene end was trimmed by 1 base and the J gene end by 4 bases; junction bases not matched to a gene: 2. This CDR3 contains 13 residues. Germline V gene sequence: CDR1 SQVTM, CDR2 ANQGSEA.

This rearrangement joins TRBV5-6 to TRBJ1-1; 10 positions match TRBD1. Trimming took 0 bases from V and 4 from J; bases not matched to a gene: 9. Germline V gene lookup returns CDR1 SGHDT and CDR2 YYEEEE. This CDR3 region has 17 residues. The CDR3 protein is CASSLVRTGGLLTEAFF. The CDR3, as DNA: TGTGCCAGCAGCTTGGTACGGACAGGGGGTCTTCTCACTGAAGCTTTCTTT.

This clone showed up many times. V and J are TRBV10-1 and TRBJ2-2; D is unclear. V shed 4 bases and J shed 6 bases, with 9 bases lying between them. CDR3 length: 13 amino acids. CDR1 and CDR2 from the germline V gene are WNHNN and SYGVQD (reference sequence). CDR3 loop: CASSASHPGELFF. Here the CDR3 DNA reads TGCGCCAGCAGTGCTTCACACCCCGGGGAGCTGTTTTTT.

This chain joins TRBV6-1 and TRBJ1-3; maybe TRBD1 (5 bases). The CDR3 loop spans 16 amino acids. Germline V lookup: CDR1 MNHNS, CDR2 SASEGT. The ends were cut back, 3 bases at V and 2 bases at J, with 14 bases in the middle. The CDR3 DNA is TGTGCCAGCAGTGAGCAGGGATCTCTAGCTGGAAACACCATATATTTT. Amino acids: CASSEQGSLAGNTIYF.

This clone was seen a single time. The chain combines TRBV18 with TRBJ1-4; D uncertain. Germline V gene sequence: CDR1 KGHSH, CDR2 LQKENI. Trimming left V 4 bases short and J 8 bases short, with 11 bases between. This CDR3 spans 13 amino acids. Written as DNA, the CDR3 is TGTGCCAGCTCACAGAGCGCGGGGGAAAAACTGTTTTTT. Translation gives CASSQSAGEKLFF.

This rearrangement joins TRBV30 to TRBJ2-2; D is unclear. This CDR3 spans 14 amino acids. V was cut by 1 base and J by 2 bases, with 8 bases left in between. Germline V lookup: CDR1 GTSNPN, CDR2 SVGIG (reference sequence). The CDR3, as DNA: TGTGCCTGGAGTGCCCAACTAAACACCGGGGAGCTGTTTTTT. Its translation is CAWSAQLNTGELFF.